This T cell receptor (beta chain) was obtained from a study of T cell responses to AZD1222 COVID-19 vaccine. General study findings and limits: The study found Spike-specific TCR breadth and depth rose after two AZD1222 doses. Mostly white British, mostly female donors; authors suggested clonal diversity may be underestimated. Targeting of unmutated variant regions was reportedly seen in nearly half of spike-specific TCRs. Repertoires were obtained only post-peak T cell response.

Points on this clone: The antigen remains unidentified.

The germline CDR1 and CDR2 sequences are KGHSH and LQKENI. V was trimmed by 1 base and J by 7 bases, leaving 4 bases between them. The CDR3 covers 12 residues. Profiled with immunoSEQ multiplex PCR; TCRdb holds only in-frame clones, not every one. The table lists tens of thousands of clones, about nine tenths of them singletons. This TCR was recovered from an adult who received the AZD1222 COVID-19 vaccine. V is TRBV18 and J is TRBJ2-2; D not certain. This specimen was peripheral blood, taken 28 days after the second AZD1222 dose. CDR3 sequence (DNA): TGTGCCAGCTCACCACTGGGCGGGGAGCTGTTTTTT. Encoded protein: CASSPLGGELFF. The variable domain in full, with the rest retrieved from reference TRBV18 and TRBJ2-2, is NAGVMQNPRHLVRRRGQEARLRCSPMKGHSHVYWYRQLPEEGLKFMVYLQKENIIDESGMPKERFSAEFPKEGPSILRIQQVVRGDSAAYFCASSPLGGELFFGEGSRLTVL.